This entry features one T cell receptor beta chain sequence. Its cognate antigen is unknown. The record originates from a study of T cells in Graves' hyperthyroidism and ophthalmopathy. Study-level findings and limits: A 13 V-J signature model discriminated ophthalmopathy versus stable hyperthyroidism. The model anticipated ophthalmopathy a median around 6 months pre-onset.

Amplified TCR beta CDR3 regions derived from RNA transcripts. During a first-round RT-PCR of the TCR CDR3, the HTBI primer set was used. TCRdb reprocessed the multiplex PCR reads via MiXCR and lists one record per CDR3 protein. The sample lists more than 300,000 distinct CDR3 sequences, roughly 15% occurring once. The V end lost 5 bases, the J end lost 0 bases, and 9 bases lay between the germline ends. There are 13 residues in the CDR3. CDR1 and CDR2 (germline): SQVTM, ANQGSEA. For ophthalmopathy patients, the Clinical Activity Score was at least 3 and the NOSPECS grade at least 4; duration was under 3 months. Exclusion followed for patients with uncontrolled infection, other autoimmune disease, pregnancy or lactation.

This receptor was identified in a woman in her 30s with Graves' ophthalmopathy. V is TRBV29-1 and J is TRBJ2-3, with D uncertain. The sample was blood. CDR3 bases: TGCAGCGTTTACCAGACTAGCACAGATACGCAGTATTTT. Translating it yields CSVYQTSTDTQYF.